These 22 T cell receptor beta chains share one sample of origin, sequenced in a study of PD-1 blockade in classical Hodgkin lymphoma. Libraries were prepared by immunoSEQ multiplex PCR; TCRdb keeps only in-frame clonotypes and omits some of them. The sample carries around 70,000 clones, 71% recorded once. There was relapse after autologous stem cell transplantation in every patient, and there was variation in brentuximab vedotin exposure. The source material was peripheral blood mononuclear cells (PBMCs), sampled before the second cycle of nivolumab. The receptors were sampled from a human donor with classical Hodgkin lymphoma.

The chain joins TRBV5-4 to TRBJ1-4, with 7 bases that match TRBD1. Trimming at V came to 4 bases and at J to 7 bases, leaving 10 bases not matched to a gene. Germline values: CDR1 SGHNT, CDR2 YYREEE (reference sequence). The CDR3 spans 15 residues. As DNA, the CDR3 is TGTGCCAGCAGCCCCCCCGGGACAGAGGGTGAAAAACTGTTTTTT. Protein sequence: CASSPPGTEGEKLFF.

The chain employs TRBV6-6 and TRBJ1-3; D not certain. The germline V gene encodes CDR1 MNHNY and CDR2 SVGAGI (reference sequence). The CDR3 is 15 amino acids. V was trimmed by 0 bases and J by 0 bases, leaving 6 bases between them. The CDR3 coding sequence is TGTGCCAGCAGTTACTCAACGGGCTCTGGAAACACCATATATTTT. Protein product: CASSYSTGSGNTIYF.

The chain joins TRBV4-1 to TRBJ2-1; D may be TRBD1 or TRBD2 (5 bases each). CDR1 is MGHRA and CDR2 is YSYEKL in the germline V gene. Trimming left V 11 bases short and J 7 bases short, with 27 bases between. The CDR3 consists of 16 residues. This CDR3 reads CAPRYLRGPKGNEQFF. The DNA for the CDR3 is TGCGCCCCCCGGTATCTACGGGGCCCCAAAGGGAATGAGCAGTTCTTC.

This chain links TRBV6-4 with TRBJ2-2; 11 nucleotides align to TRBD2. This CDR3 spans 15 amino acids. Unmatched junction bases numbered 5, after V lost 6 bases and J lost 5 bases. The V gene's germline CDR1 is MRHNA and CDR2 SNTAGT. The CDR3, as DNA: TGTGCCAGCAGCGCTACTAGCGGGAGAACCGGGGAGCTGTTTTTT. As protein: CASSATSGRTGELFF.

This sequence joins TRBV9 and TRBJ2-1; 8 bases map to TRBD1. Germline CDR1 and CDR2: SGDLS and YYNGEE. Trimming took 0 bases from V and 5 from J; bases not matched to a gene: 7. This CDR3 spans 16 amino acids. CDR3 residues: CASSVELQGANNEQFF. The CDR3, as DNA: TGTGCCAGCAGCGTAGAACTGCAGGGGGCAAACAATGAGCAGTTCTTC.

This clone has just a few counts. The chain employs TRBV9 and TRBJ1-1; perhaps TRBD1 as D (6 bases). Trimming stripped 2 bases from V and 10 bases from J, with 15 bases between. The CDR3 length is 13 residues. The germline gives CDR1 SGDLS, CDR2 YYNGEE. The CDR3 here is CASSVTPTGGAFF. Here the CDR3 DNA reads TGTGCCAGCAGCGTCACCCCGACAGGTGGAGCTTTCTTT.

This chain joins TRBV28 and TRBJ1-6; D gene uncertain. Germline V gene sequence: CDR1 MDHEN, CDR2 SYDVKM. Trimming left V 7 bases short and J 7 bases short, with 14 bases between. This CDR3 region has 14 residues. In DNA form, the CDR3 reads TGTGCCAGCAACACCCCGAAGCAAAATTCACCCCTCCACTTT. It codes for CASNTPKQNSPLHF. Full variable domain (missing parts from reference TRBV28 and TRBJ1-6): DVKVTQSSRYLVKRTGEKVFLECVQDMDHENMFWYRQDPGLGLRLIYFSYDVKMKEKGDIPEGYSVSREKKERFSLILESASTNQTSMYLCASNTPKQNSPLHFGNGTRLTVT.

The genes are TRBV2 and TRBJ2-7, with D uncertain. Germline values: CDR1 SNHLY, CDR2 FYNNEI. This CDR3 has 13 residues. V gave up 10 bases and J gave up 6 bases, with 19 bases separating them. CDR3 sequence reads: CAILLGLGSEQYF. Written as DNA, the CDR3 is TGTGCCATCCTCCTGGGCTTAGGAAGCGAGCAGTACTTC.

This chain joins TRBV5-6 and TRBJ2-7; 7 positions agree with TRBD1. Germline V gene data show CDR1 as SGHDT and CDR2 as YYEEEE. V was clipped by 7 bases and J by 3 bases; unmatched bases: 7. The CDR3 loop spans 13 amino acids. The CDR3: CASAGTENYEQYF. The DNA of the CDR3 is TGTGCCAGCGCCGGGACAGAGAACTACGAGCAGTACTTC.

This clone was recorded a few times. The rearrangement links TRBV6-5 to TRBJ2-3, with D uncertain. CDR3 size: 14 residues. Trimming took off 6 bases at V and 4 bases at J, with 14 bases between the two ends. CDR1 and CDR2 (germline): MNHEY, SVGAGI. CDR3 sequence reads: CASSPRNTADTQYF. CDR3 DNA sequence: TGTGCCAGCAGCCCCAGGAATACTGCAGATACGCAGTATTTT.

This clone was counted only a few times. V gene TRBV19 combines with J gene TRBJ1-1; TRBD1 might be the D (6 bases). CDR3 length: 16 residues. Germline values: CDR1 LNHDA, CDR2 SQIVND (reference sequence). V shed 7 bases and J shed 1 base, with 19 bases lying between them. CDR3 DNA: TGTGCCAGTACCCACCCCGGGGGCCGATCGAACACTGAAGCTTTCTTT. Encoded protein: CASTHPGGRSNTEAFF.

The chain recombines TRBV6-1 with TRBJ1-5, with D possibly being TRBD1 (5 bases). V lost 4 bases, J lost 6 bases, and 16 bases lay in between. CDR1 is MNHNS and CDR2 is SASEGT in the germline V gene. This CDR3 comprises 15 residues. CDR3 protein: CASSAIQGLIQPQHF. Written as DNA, the CDR3 is TGTGCCAGCAGTGCAATCCAGGGTTTAATTCAGCCCCAGCATTTT.

The chain couples TRBV5-1 to TRBJ1-6; a possible D gene is TRBD1 (6 bases). Trimming removed 0 bases at V and 6 bases at J, with 10 bases between. Germline assignment: CDR1 SGHRS and CDR2 YFSETQ. The CDR3 spans 15 residues. The CDR3 loop reads CASSLVGARNSPLHF. CDR3 coding DNA: TGCGCCAGCAGCTTGGTGGGGGCGCGTAATTCACCCCTCCACTTT.

This clone was counted once. The chain is built from TRBV11-3 and TRBJ2-1; TRBD2 agrees at 7 bases. The CDR3 spans 16 residues. From germline, CDR1 is SGHNT and CDR2 YENEEA. Losses at the gene ends were 4 bases for V and 3 bases for J; bases not matched to a gene: 9. As DNA, the CDR3 is TGTGCCAGCAGCTCCCGCAGCGGGACCAACTACAATGAGCAGTTCTTC. Protein sequence: CASSSRSGTNYNEQFF.

The chain combines TRBV2 with TRBJ2-7; no clear D gene. Looked up from germline, CDR1 is SNHLY and CDR2 is FYNNEI. The CDR3 is 12 residues long. Trimming cost V 4 bases and J 2 bases, with 6 bases left between them. The CDR3 protein is CASSVGTYEQYF. DNA for the CDR3: TGTGCCAGCAGTGTCGGTACCTACGAGCAGTACTTC.

The rearrangement joins TRBV18 to TRBJ2-5; TRBD1 agrees at 10 bases. With 0 bases clipped from V and 4 bases from J, the junction kept 8 bases outside the gene matches. The CDR3 loop spans 17 amino acids. Germline assignment: CDR1 KGHSH and CDR2 LQKENI. The CDR3 is CASSPPGGTGDRETQYF. In DNA, the CDR3 is TGTGCCAGCTCACCACCGGGGGGGACAGGGGACCGAGAGACCCAGTACTTC. Together with reference TRBV18 and TRBJ2-5, the CDR3 gives the full variable domain: NAGVMQNPRHLVRRRGQEARLRCSPMKGHSHVYWYRQLPEEGLKFMVYLQKENIIDESGMPKERFSAEFPKEGPSILRIQQVVRGDSAAYFCASSPPGGTGDRETQYFGPGTRLLVL.

The chain joins TRBV5-6 to TRBJ1-1; no definite D call. Germline assignment: CDR1 SGHDT and CDR2 YYEEEE. The CDR3 totals 14 residues. Trimming left V 1 base short and J 4 bases short, with 11 bases between. CDR3 bases: TGTGCCAGCAGCTTGTCCGCATTGGGCACTGAAGCTTTCTTT. As protein: CASSLSALGTEAFF.

J is TRBJ1-6 and V is TRBV25-1, with D possibly TRBD1 on 5 matching bases. Trimming removed 5 bases from V and 5 bases from J, with 10 bases in between. There are 14 residues in the CDR3. The germline V gene encodes CDR1 MGHDK and CDR2 SYGVNS. The CDR3 sequence: CASSLTANNSPLHF. In DNA form, the CDR3 reads TGTGCCAGCAGTTTGACAGCAAATAATTCACCCCTCCACTTT.

The V call is TRBV9, the J call TRBJ1-1; possibly TRBD1 for D (6 bases). CDR1 and CDR2 (germline): SGDLS, YYNGEE. Trimming stripped 3 bases from V and 6 bases from J, with 18 bases between. The CDR3 length is 15 residues. This CDR3 reads CASSGGGSVEAEAFF. DNA of the CDR3: TGTGCCAGCAGCGGAGGGGGGAGTGTAGAGGCTGAAGCTTTCTTT.

This clone was picked up a small number of times. The V and J genes are TRBV5-1 and TRBJ2-7, with 8 bases identical to TRBD1. V was pared by 2 bases and J by 5 bases, with 6 bases of the junction left unmatched. CDR1 is SGHRS, CDR2 YFSETQ, per germline. This CDR3 comprises 14 residues. CDR3 nucleotides: TGCGCCAGCAGCTTTGGACAGGGTCCGAACGAGCAGTACTTC. Translated, it gives CASSFGQGPNEQYF.

The chain joins TRBV7-8 to TRBJ2-7; 7 nucleotides align to TRBD1. This CDR3 is built from 14 residues. V gave up 5 bases and J gave up 3 bases; unmatched junction bases: 7. Germline-derived CDR1 and CDR2 are SGHVS and FQNEAQ. The CDR3 DNA reads TGTGCCAGCAGCCCCTGGGACAGTTACTACGAGCAGTACTTC. The encoded protein is CASSPWDSYYEQYF.

The chain couples TRBV6-5 to TRBJ1-5; no clear D. The CDR3 is made up of 12 amino acids. Germline loops: CDR1 MNHEY, CDR2 SVGAGI. V shed 6 bases and J shed 9 bases, with 12 bases lying between them. CDR3 sequence: CASRGVNTPQHF. The CDR3 DNA follows: TGTGCCAGCAGGGGCGTCAATACGCCCCAGCATTTT.